Presented here are 28 T cell receptor beta chains from one specimen sequenced in a study of blood T cell repertoires in COVID-19. Here immunoSEQ multiplex PCR was the method, and the copy in TCRdb shows in-frame clones only, minus some. The sample includes more than 140,000 clones, 75% to 85% of them seen just once. Sequenced input: peripheral blood. The source is a woman aged 45 to 65 in a cohort sampled during active or convalescent COVID-19.

The chain is built from TRBV29-1 and TRBJ1-4, with 7 positions matching TRBD1. This CDR3 has 14 residues. With 6 bases clipped from V and 4 bases from J, the junction kept 8 bases outside the gene matches. From germline, CDR1 is SQVTM and CDR2 ANQGSEA. The CDR3 region is CSVAQGSGNEKLFF. The CDR3 DNA follows: TGCAGCGTAGCACAGGGGTCCGGTAATGAAAAACTGTTTTTT. Together with reference TRBV29-1 and TRBJ1-4, the CDR3 gives the full variable domain: SAVISQKPSRDICQRGTSLTIQCQVDSQVTMMFWYRQQPGQSLTLIATANQGSEATYESGFVIDKFPISRPNLTFSTLTVSNMSPEDSSIYLCSVAQGSGNEKLFFGSGTQLSVL.

V gene TRBV19 combines with J gene TRBJ1-6, with TRBD1 identical over 9 bases. Trimming took 4 bases from V and 6 from J; bases not matched to a gene: 7. The CDR3 runs 16 residues. Per the germline V gene, CDR1 is LNHDA and CDR2 is SQIVND (reference sequence). The CDR3 DNA reads as TGTGCCAGTAGTACCGGGACAGGGCGGGGTAATTCACCCCTCCACTTT. This translates into CASSTGTGRGNSPLHF.

The chain carries TRBV11-2 and TRBJ2-1; D might be TRBD1 (6 bases). The length of the CDR3 is 15 residues. Per germline, CDR1 SGHAT and CDR2 FQNNGV. V gave up 1 base and J gave up 10 bases, with 17 bases separating them. This chain's CDR3 is CASSLGQGAQGEQFF. The CDR3 DNA is TGTGCCAGCAGCTTAGGGCAGGGAGCTCAGGGGGAGCAGTTCTTC.

V and J are TRBV6-2 or TRBV6-3 and TRBJ2-5; 15 nucleotides align to TRBD2. This CDR3 has 17 amino acids. Germline loops: CDR1 MNHEY, CDR2 SVGEGT. Losses at the gene ends were 6 bases for V and 5 bases for J; bases not matched to a gene: 10. CDR3 sequence: CASSPGLAGGLRETQYF. DNA for the CDR3: TGTGCCAGCAGCCCCGGACTAGCGGGGGGGCTCCGGGAGACCCAGTACTTC.

This chain links TRBV29-1 with TRBJ1-2; unclear D gene. Germline V gives CDR1 SQVTM, CDR2 ANQGSEA. The CDR3 consists of 12 residues. V was clipped by 2 bases and J by 8 bases, with 12 bases between them. In nucleotides, the CDR3 is TGCAGCGTTGAACGTCACAGTGTCGGCTACACCTTC. This codes for CSVERHSVGYTF. The full variable domain, its missing parts supplied by reference TRBV29-1 and TRBJ1-2, is SAVISQKPSRDICQRGTSLTIQCQVDSQVTMMFWYRQQPGQSLTLIATANQGSEATYESGFVIDKFPISRPNLTFSTLTVSNMSPEDSSIYLCSVERHSVGYTFGSGTRLTVV.

With respect to this clone: Other DNA sequences of this sample code for an identical CDR3. The chain has TRBV15 and TRBJ2-3; TRBD2 matches 11 bases. V lost 0 bases, J lost 6 bases, and 2 bases stayed unmatched. The CDR3 runs 15 residues. CDR1 LNHNV and CDR2 YYDKDF come from the germline V gene (reference sequence). In nucleotides, the CDR3 is TGTGCCACCAGCAGAGATAGCGGGGGGGCCGATACGCAGTATTTT. Protein: CATSRDSGGADTQYF.

The CDR3 region is CSVWTAATGELFF. The CDR3 bases are TGCAGCGTTTGGACAGCTGCCACCGGGGAGCTGTTTTTT. The chain joins TRBV29-1 to TRBJ2-2; a possible D gene is TRBD1 (6 bases). The CDR3 contains 13 residues. Germline V CDR1 and CDR2: SQVTM, ANQGSEA. V was trimmed by 5 bases and J by 4 bases, leaving 11 bases between them.

The chain links TRBV19 to TRBJ2-2; D perhaps matches TRBD2 (6 bases). The V end lost 6 bases, the J end lost 5 bases, and 16 bases lay between the germline ends. CDR1 LNHDA and CDR2 SQIVND come from the germline V gene (reference sequence). CDR3 length: 15 residues. CDR3 DNA: TGTGCCAGTAGCTCAGGCAGGGAGGTTACCGGGGAGCTGTTTTTT. The encoded protein is CASSSGREVTGELFF.

This clone was detected once. The chain links TRBV5-1 to TRBJ2-3, with 10 bases fitting TRBD2. The CDR3 is 14 residues long. Germline V gene sequence: CDR1 SGHRS, CDR2 YFSETQ. V lost 7 bases and J lost 0; bases outside the gene matches: 2. CDR3 nucleotide sequence: TGCGCCAGCGAGCGGGGGGGTAGCACAGATACGCAGTATTTT. Its translation: CASERGGSTDTQYF.

The rearrangement uses TRBV4-1 and TRBJ2-7, with a tentative D call TRBD1 (6 bases). Germline-derived CDR1 and CDR2 are MGHRA and YSYEKL. V gave up 4 bases and J gave up 3 bases, with 16 bases separating them. The CDR3 covers 15 residues. The CDR3 DNA follows: TGCGCCAGCAGCCCACTACAGGGTTTCGGCTACGAGCAGTACTTC. Its translation is CASSPLQGFGYEQYF.

This rearrangement joins TRBV28 to TRBJ2-3; a possible D gene is TRBD2 (6 bases). V gave up 2 bases and J gave up 1 base, with 13 bases separating them. The V gene's germline CDR1 is MDHEN and CDR2 SYDVKM. The CDR3 spans 16 residues. The CDR3 loop reads CASSLRGGVGTDTQYF. The CDR3 nucleotides read TGTGCCAGCAGTTTACGGGGCGGGGTGGGCACAGATACGCAGTATTTT.

The V call is TRBV7-6, the J call TRBJ2-5; TRBD2 agrees at 8 bases. The CDR3 runs to 14 residues. Germline lookup yields CDR1 SGHVS and CDR2 FNYEAQ. Losses at the gene ends were 8 bases for V and 2 bases for J; bases not matched to a gene: 7. In nucleotides, the CDR3 is TGTGCCAGCCGCGGGGCGGGGGGACAAGAGACCCAGTACTTC. This codes for CASRGAGGQETQYF. Full variable domain (remainder filled in from reference TRBV7-6 and TRBJ2-5): GAGVSQSPRYKVTKRGQDVALRCDPISGHVSLYWYRQALGQGPEFLTYFNYEAQQDKSGLPNDRFSAERPEGSISTLTIQRTEQRDSAMYRCASRGAGGQETQYFGPGTRLLVL.

The J gene is TRBJ2-1, the V gene TRBV7-2; TRBD2 matches at 8 bases. Germline CDR1 and CDR2: SGHTA and FQGNSA. The CDR3 extends over 14 amino acids. V was pared by 1 base and J by 10 bases, with 6 bases of the junction left unmatched. The CDR3 region is CASSLVAGGQEQFF. The DNA for the CDR3 is TGTGCCAGCAGCTTAGTTGCGGGGGGCCAGGAGCAGTTCTTC.

The rearrangement joins TRBV7-3 to TRBJ2-2; TRBD1 might be the D (6 bases). CDR3 length: 15 residues. Germline CDR1 reads SGHTA; CDR2 reads FQGTGA. Trimming stripped 2 bases from V and 5 bases from J, with 12 bases between. CDR3 in DNA: TGTGCCAGCAGCTTATCAGGGGCGAGGACCGGGGAGCTGTTTTTT. Translated, it gives CASSLSGARTGELFF.

This clone has more than one count but fewer than ten. V usage is TRBV4-1 and J usage is TRBJ1-3; TRBD1 is a possible D gene (6 bases). The CDR3 spans 16 residues. Germline-derived CDR1 and CDR2 are MGHRA and YSYEKL. The V and J ends lost 5 bases and 0 bases respectively, with 14 bases between them. This chain's CDR3 is CASSGQQGTSGNTIYF. The CDR3 DNA reads TGCGCCAGCAGCGGGCAACAGGGAACCTCTGGAAACACCATATATTTT.

This sequence joins TRBV7-2 and TRBJ2-7; D might be TRBD1 (6 bases). CDR1 and CDR2 from the germline V gene are SGHTA and FQGNSA. V gave up 5 bases and J gave up 1 base, with 15 bases separating them. This CDR3 spans 15 amino acids. The CDR3 sequence: CASSPTRTASYEQYF. The CDR3 coding sequence is TGTGCCAGCAGCCCCACTAGGACAGCTTCCTACGAGCAGTACTTC.

This sequence joins TRBV7-2 and TRBJ2-1; no clear D gene. The CDR3 is made up of 12 amino acids. V was cut by 2 bases and J by 7 bases, with 6 bases left in between. The germline gives CDR1 SGHTA, CDR2 FQGNSA. The CDR3 bases are TGTGCCAGCAGCTTAAGAGTAAATGAGCAGTTCTTC. This translates into CASSLRVNEQFF.

The chain couples TRBV20-1 to TRBJ2-4; D is ambiguous. The V gene lost 3 bases and the J gene lost 3 bases, with 3 bases spanning the gap. Germline V gene data show CDR1 as DFQATT and CDR2 as SNEGSKA (reference sequence). CDR3 length: 11 residues. The CDR3 region is CSASNKNIQYF. CDR3 DNA sequence: TGCAGTGCTAGCAACAAAAACATTCAGTACTTC.

The rearrangement joins TRBV19 to TRBJ1-2; 8 bases line up with TRBD1. The CDR3 has 14 amino acids. Unmatched junction bases numbered 8, after V lost 6 bases and J lost 5 bases. The germline CDR1 and CDR2 sequences are LNHDA and SQIVND (reference sequence). The CDR3 DNA sequence: TGTGCCAGTAGGGACCAGGGACAGGATTATGGCTACACCTTC. Translated, it gives CASRDQGQDYGYTF. Complete variable domain (other parts from reference TRBV19 and TRBJ1-2): DGGITQSPKYLFRKEGQNVTLSCEQNLNHDAMYWYRQDPGQGLRLIYYSQIVNDFQKGDIAEGYSVSREKKESFPLTVTSAQKNPTAFYLCASRDQGQDYGYTFGSGTRLTVV.

J is TRBJ2-1 and V is TRBV18; D gene ambiguous. The CDR3 totals 15 residues. Germline V CDR1 and CDR2: KGHSH, LQKENI. V shed 2 bases and J shed 2 bases, with 10 bases lying between them. The CDR3 DNA follows: TGTGCCAGCTCACCAGTGCCTATCACCTACAATGAGCAGTTCTTC. It yields the protein CASSPVPITYNEQFF.

J is TRBJ2-3 and V is TRBV29-1; TRBD1 aligns across 7 bases. V was clipped by 5 bases and J by 0 bases; unmatched bases: 11. In germline, CDR1 is SQVTM, CDR2 ANQGSEA. CDR3 size: 16 residues. CDR3: CSVRFLARGSTDTQYF. The CDR3 coding sequence is TGCAGCGTTCGTTTTTTGGCCAGGGGGAGCACAGATACGCAGTATTTT.

The CDR3 is CASSVGRTGAGNTIYF. The CDR3 DNA is TGTGCCAGCAGTGTGGGACGGACAGGGGCTGGAAACACCATATATTTT. This chain uses TRBV6-1 with TRBJ1-3; 9 bases match TRBD1. The CDR3 runs to 16 residues. With V trimmed by 4 bases and J by 2 bases, 6 bases remained unmatched. Germline V gene data show CDR1 as MNHNS and CDR2 as SASEGT.

The V call is TRBV5-5, the J call TRBJ1-5; weak D call: TRBD1 (5 bases). The CDR3 extends over 16 amino acids. CDR1 is SGHKS, CDR2 YYEKEE, per germline (reference sequence). V lost 4 bases, J lost 6 bases, and 20 bases lay in between. The chain's CDR3 is CASSISQGFVPQPQHF. The CDR3 nucleotides are TGTGCCAGCAGCATCTCGCAGGGTTTTGTGCCTCAGCCCCAGCATTTT.

There are a few counts of this clone. The chain combines TRBV5-1 with TRBJ2-6; a weak D match, TRBD2 (6 bases). This CDR3 is built from 15 residues. Germline assignment: CDR1 SGHRS and CDR2 YFSETQ. V gave up 4 bases and J gave up 2 bases, with 10 bases separating them. The CDR3 nucleotides read TGCGCCAGCAGCCCGATAGCGGCTGGGGCCAACGTCCTGACTTTC. Amino acids: CASSPIAAGANVLTF.

In nucleotides, the CDR3 is TGTGCCAGCAGCTTAGGAGGTACTGGAAACACCATATATTTT. Translation: CASSLGGTGNTIYF. This chain uses TRBV5-5 with TRBJ1-3, with D hard to call. This CDR3 spans 14 amino acids. The ends were cut back, 2 bases at V and 2 bases at J, with 8 bases in the middle. The germline CDR1 and CDR2 sequences are SGHKS and YYEKEE (reference sequence).

The V gene is TRBV29-1, the J gene TRBJ1-2, with a tentative D call TRBD1 (6 bases). CDR1 and CDR2 from the germline V gene are SQVTM and ANQGSEA. This CDR3 contains 12 residues. Trimming cost V 3 bases and J 3 bases, with 8 bases left between them. The CDR3 DNA follows: TGCAGCGTTGAGTACAGGGACTATGGCTACACCTTC. It specifies CSVEYRDYGYTF.

This chain connects TRBV5-1 to TRBJ2-1; TRBD1 might be the D (6 bases). CDR3 length: 16 amino acids. Between the trimmed V and J ends, which lost 1 base and 8 bases, there was a span of 19 bases. Germline V gene sequence: CDR1 SGHRS, CDR2 YFSETQ. CDR3 in DNA: TGCGCCAGCAGCTTGTCGACAGGAGGCGTTGTGGATGAGCAGTTCTTC. This gives the protein CASSLSTGGVVDEQFF.

The chain links TRBV14 to TRBJ1-6; 7 nucleotides agree with TRBD1. Trimming took 1 base from V and 13 from J; bases not matched to a gene: 10. Per germline, CDR1 SGHDN and CDR2 FVKESK. This CDR3 comprises 15 residues. The DNA for the CDR3 is TGTGCCAGCAGCCAAGCTCTGGACAGGTCCCAGCCCCTCCACTTT. Its translation is CASSQALDRSQPLHF.